One sample yielded the 29 T cell receptor beta chains listed below, sequenced in a study of T-cell reconstitution after alpha-beta-depleted transplantation in children. Preparation of the TCRbeta library involved a method that used unique molecular identifiers. TCRdb reprocessed the PCR reads via MiXCR and lists one record per CDR3 protein. The sample yields nearly 400,000 distinct CDR3 sequences, approximately 20% seen once. The sequenced sample was PBMCs from the stem cell graft donor, obtained from the stem cell graft. The receptors were gathered from a human donor who donated a stem cell graft to a child with acute myeloid leukemia.

The CDR3 here is CSASSGSDYEQYF. The CDR3 DNA sequence: TGCAGTGCTAGTAGCGGGTCCGACTACGAGCAGTACTTC. The rearrangement joins TRBV20-1 to TRBJ2-7; the match to TRBD2 covers 7 bases. V lost 3 bases and J lost 3; bases outside the gene matches: 5. Germline V gene data show CDR1 as DFQATT and CDR2 as SNEGSKA (reference sequence). The CDR3 covers 13 residues.

The rearrangement links TRBV5-1 to TRBJ2-3; no firm D call. The CDR3 covers 17 residues. Germline CDR1 SGHRS, CDR2 YFSETQ. V was shortened by 1 base and J by 3 bases, with 18 bases between the two germline ends. The CDR3 DNA sequence: TGCGCCAGCAGCTTGTTCTTCGAGTTCCCTTCAACAGATACGCAGTATTTT. This gives the protein CASSLFFEFPSTDTQYF.

This clonotype showed up many times. The rearrangement links TRBV15 to TRBJ2-1; 7 positions agree with TRBD2. The germline gives CDR1 LNHNV, CDR2 YYDKDF (reference sequence). V was pared by 5 bases and J by 4 bases, with 2 bases of the junction left unmatched. The CDR3 is 13 residues long. CDR3 sequence (DNA): TGTGCCACCAGCTGGGGACTATACAATGAGCAGTTCTTC. It codes for CATSWGLYNEQFF.

The J gene is TRBJ2-7, the V gene TRBV4-3; possible D gene TRBD2, 7 bases. This CDR3 is 17 amino acids long. The germline V gene has CDR1 LGHNA and CDR2 YSLEER. V was pared by 0 bases and J by 4 bases, with 19 bases between. The CDR3 region is CASSQDDRRGGEYEQYF. Here the CDR3 DNA reads TGCGCCAGCAGCCAAGATGATAGGCGAGGGGGGGAGTACGAGCAGTACTTC.

This chain connects TRBV4-3 to TRBJ2-3; D not resolved. CDR1 LGHNA and CDR2 YSLEER come from the germline V gene. V dropped 1 base and J dropped 2 bases, with 7 bases sitting between them. The CDR3 is 14 amino acids. The CDR3 nucleotides read TGCGCCAGCAGCCAAGGACGGACCACAGATACGCAGTATTTT. Translation: CASSQGRTTDTQYF.

Only a few counts were recorded for this clonotype. The genes are TRBV12-3 or TRBV12-4 and TRBJ2-3; 7 bases align to TRBD1. Trimming cost V 3 bases and J 0 bases; bases outside gene matches: 3. The CDR3 loop spans 15 amino acids. The CDR3 DNA sequence: TGTGCCAGCAGTTTGACAGGGTCTAGCACAGATACGCAGTATTTT. Protein sequence: CASSLTGSSTDTQYF.

J is TRBJ2-3 and V is TRBV15, with D uncertain. CDR1 is LNHNV, CDR2 YYDKDF, per germline (reference sequence). V was clipped by 0 bases and J by 0 bases, with 7 bases between them. The CDR3 totals 15 residues. CDR3 sequence (DNA): TGTGCCACCAGCAGAGACCCAACTAGCACAGATACGCAGTATTTT. It translates to CATSRDPTSTDTQYF.

This chain connects TRBV4-2 to TRBJ2-1; 7 nucleotides match TRBD2. With V trimmed by 0 bases and J by 0 bases, 2 bases remained unmatched. This CDR3 is built from 16 residues. CDR1 and CDR2 from the germline V gene are LGHNA and YNFKEQ. The CDR3 loop is CASSQDGRTSYNEQFF. The CDR3 DNA sequence: TGTGCCAGCAGCCAAGACGGGAGGACCTCCTACAATGAGCAGTTCTTC.

There are a few counts of this clonotype. V is TRBV5-1 and J is TRBJ2-2; no clear D. Trimming shortened V by 4 bases and J by 0 bases, and 13 bases separated the two germline ends. Germline values: CDR1 SGHRS, CDR2 YFSETQ. This CDR3 region has 16 residues. CDR3 protein: CASSRQTTTNTGELFF. In nucleotides, the CDR3 is TGCGCCAGCAGCCGGCAGACCACGACGAACACCGGGGAGCTGTTTTTT.

The chain employs TRBV28 and TRBJ1-1; D remains unclear. Germline V gives CDR1 MDHEN, CDR2 SYDVKM. V shed 4 bases and J shed 7 bases, with 22 bases lying between them. CDR3 length: 16 residues. The CDR3 spells CASSSIPRRIRIEAFF. The CDR3 DNA follows: TGTGCCAGCAGTTCCATCCCCAGGCGCATCCGGATTGAAGCTTTCTTT.

As concerns this clonotype: A read error may explain this, as a much larger clone is one base away. Here the CDR3 omits its conserved ending phenylalanine or tryptophan, so a read error is the likely source. The chain joins TRBV15 to TRBJ2-1, with TRBD2 matching 12 bases. This CDR3 region has 13 residues. V shed 9 bases and J 6 bases; nucleotides not matched to a gene: 3. Germline assignment: CDR1 LNHNV and CDR2 YYDKDF (reference sequence). DNA for the CDR3: TGTGCCACGACTAGCGGGAGTTTCAATGAGCAGTTCTAC. This translates into CATTSGSFNEQFY.

The V and J genes are TRBV6-2 or TRBV6-3 and TRBJ1-5, with D hard to call. V lost 7 bases, J lost 1 base, and 11 bases lay in between. The CDR3 consists of 14 residues. CDR1 is MNHEY, CDR2 SVGEGT, per germline. Written as DNA, the CDR3 is TGTGCCAGCAACAACCGGAGGAGCAATCAGCCCCAGCATTTT. Translation: CASNNRRSNQPQHF.

This clonotype was found a few times. The V gene is TRBV4-1, the J gene TRBJ2-2; 12 positions agree with TRBD2. Germline-derived CDR1 and CDR2 are MGHRA and YSYEKL. This CDR3 has 15 residues. The J segment lost 7 bases and the V segment lost 3 bases, leaving 3 bases of the junction unmatched. In DNA form, the CDR3 reads TGCGCCAGCAGCCATCCTAGCGGGAGGGTCGGGGAGCTGTTTTTT. Its translation: CASSHPSGRVGELFF.

This clonotype turned up a few times. The chain links TRBV6-5 to TRBJ1-6, with D maybe TRBD1 (6 bases). This CDR3 has 13 amino acids. Trimming removed 2 bases from V and 14 bases from J, with 13 bases in between. CDR1 is MNHEY, CDR2 SVGAGI, per germline. The CDR3 spells CASSYRGGVSLHF. The DNA of the CDR3 is TGTGCCAGCAGTTACAGAGGGGGAGTGTCCCTCCACTTT.

This clonotype has a handful of counts. V gene TRBV4-1 combines with J gene TRBJ2-7; maybe TRBD1 (6 bases). The CDR3 consists of 15 residues. V was shortened by 1 base and J by 1 base, with 11 bases between the two germline ends. Per germline, CDR1 MGHRA and CDR2 YSYEKL. CDR3 region: CASSQVWTDSYEQYF. The DNA of the CDR3 is TGCGCCAGCAGCCAAGTCTGGACAGATTCCTACGAGCAGTACTTC.

The V gene is TRBV12-3 or TRBV12-4, the J gene TRBJ1-1; perhaps TRBD1 as D (6 bases). This CDR3 region has 14 residues. V lost 6 bases to trimming and J lost 3 bases, with 14 bases between them. The CDR3 loop reads CASSQGPVDTEAFF. The CDR3, as DNA: TGTGCCAGCAGCCAGGGGCCCGTGGACACTGAAGCTTTCTTT.

As DNA, the CDR3 is TGTGCCAGCAGGGAACCTCAAGGGCCATCGTTCACTGAAAAACTGTTTTTT. Translating gives CASREPQGPSFTEKLFF. The chain carries TRBV28 and TRBJ1-4; D call uncertain. The CDR3 totals 17 residues. Trimming shortened V by 6 bases and J by 7 bases, and 24 bases separated the two germline ends. Germline V lookup: CDR1 MDHEN, CDR2 SYDVKM. Using reference TRBV28 and TRBJ1-4 for the parts outside the CDR3, the full variable domain is DVKVTQSSRYLVKRTGEKVFLECVQDMDHENMFWYRQDPGLGLRLIYFSYDVKMKEKGDIPEGYSVSREKKERFSLILESASTNQTSMYLCASREPQGPSFTEKLFFGSGTQLSVL.

The rearrangement uses TRBV28 and TRBJ2-7; TRBD2 agrees at 7 bases. Germline trimming cut 5 bases from V and 2 bases from J; bases unmatched to any gene: 12. This CDR3 contains 16 residues. Per the germline V gene, CDR1 is MDHEN and CDR2 is SYDVKM. CDR3 residues: CASSPLADYSPYEQYF. The CDR3 nucleotides are TGTGCCAGCAGTCCGCTAGCGGACTACTCTCCCTACGAGCAGTACTTC.

This clonotype has just a few counts. The chain has TRBV28 and TRBJ2-7; no reliable D call. The CDR3 extends over 12 amino acids. Trimming took off 6 bases at V and 6 bases at J, with 12 bases between the two ends. Germline loops: CDR1 MDHEN, CDR2 SYDVKM. The CDR3, as DNA: TGTGCCAGCAGCAGAACCCCTCTCGAGCAGTACTTC. It specifies CASSRTPLEQYF.

The gene calls are TRBV29-1 and TRBJ2-5; TRBD1 agrees at 9 bases. V lost 3 bases and J lost 4; bases outside the gene matches: 9. Germline V gives CDR1 SQVTM, CDR2 ANQGSEA. This CDR3 contains 15 residues. CDR3 amino acids: CSVEGDRELRETQYF. As DNA, the CDR3 is TGCAGCGTTGAGGGGGACAGGGAATTACGAGAGACCCAGTACTTC. Drawing the rest from reference TRBV29-1 and TRBJ2-5, the complete variable domain is SAVISQKPSRDICQRGTSLTIQCQVDSQVTMMFWYRQQPGQSLTLIATANQGSEATYESGFVIDKFPISRPNLTFSTLTVSNMSPEDSSIYLCSVEGDRELRETQYFGPGTRLLVL.

This chain uses TRBV18 with TRBJ2-3; perhaps TRBD2 as D (5 bases). CDR3 length: 17 amino acids. Trimming removed 3 bases from V and 1 base from J, with 17 bases in between. Germline values: CDR1 KGHSH, CDR2 LQKENI. The CDR3 nucleotides are TGTGCCAGCTCACCGGCCCGTGGGCTAGCCGGCACAGATACGCAGTATTTT. Residues: CASSPARGLAGTDTQYF.

This clonotype was recorded at least ten times. The rearrangement uses TRBV20-1 and TRBJ2-1; TRBD2 aligns across 8 bases. The CDR3 covers 15 residues. Germline V gene sequence: CDR1 DFQATT, CDR2 SNEGSKA (reference sequence). V shed 0 bases and J 8 bases; nucleotides not matched to a gene: 9. The CDR3 here is CSARDAAGAAYEQFF. In DNA form, the CDR3 reads TGCAGTGCTAGAGATGCAGCGGGAGCGGCCTATGAGCAGTTCTTC.

This rearrangement joins TRBV12-3 or TRBV12-4 to TRBJ2-2, with a weak D call TRBD2 (6 bases). Trimming removed 8 bases at V and 3 bases at J, with 16 bases between. The CDR3 covers 15 residues. In DNA form, the CDR3 reads TGTGCCAGCGGGAGGAACTATCCGTACACCGGGGAGCTGTTTTTT. Translated, it gives CASGRNYPYTGELFF.

In its sample, this clonotype was seen many times. The rearrangement joins TRBV29-1 to TRBJ1-4; TRBD1 agrees at 9 bases. Trimming removed 7 bases from V and 7 bases from J; junction bases left unmatched: 10. Germline V gene lookup returns CDR1 SQVTM and CDR2 ANQGSEA. This CDR3 is built from 14 residues. The CDR3 sequence is CSAGIGTGLEKLFF. CDR3 DNA: TGCAGCGCCGGCATTGGGACAGGGCTTGAAAAACTGTTTTTT. Combining the CDR3 with reference TRBV29-1 and TRBJ1-4 gives the whole variable domain SAVISQKPSRDICQRGTSLTIQCQVDSQVTMMFWYRQQPGQSLTLIATANQGSEATYESGFVIDKFPISRPNLTFSTLTVSNMSPEDSSIYLCSAGIGTGLEKLFFGSGTQLSVL.

The gene calls are TRBV28 and TRBJ2-7; D ambiguous. CDR3 length: 11 residues. Per the germline V gene, CDR1 is MDHEN and CDR2 is SYDVKM. V was clipped by 6 bases and J by 5 bases, with 8 bases between them. The CDR3, as DNA: TGTGCCAGCAGCCCCTCACACGAGCAGTACTTC. This gives the protein CASSPSHEQYF.

Many counts were recorded for this clonotype. The rearrangement uses TRBV11-2 and TRBJ2-1, with D unclear. The CDR3 spans 12 residues. V was shortened by 5 bases and J by 10 bases, with 12 bases between the two germline ends. Germline lookup yields CDR1 SGHAT and CDR2 FQNNGV. The chain's CDR3 is CASSPADEEQFF. CDR3 coding DNA: TGTGCCAGCAGCCCAGCCGACGAGGAGCAGTTCTTC.

This clonotype was recorded many times. The genes are TRBV4-2 and TRBJ2-2; no reliable D call. Looked up from germline, CDR1 is LGHNA and CDR2 is YNFKEQ. V was trimmed by 0 bases and J by 1 base, leaving 3 bases between them. This CDR3 spans 14 amino acids. The CDR3 nucleotides are TGTGCCAGCAGCCAAGAATTGAACACCGGGGAGCTGTTTTTT. It is translated as CASSQELNTGELFF.

This clonotype was counted between two and nine times. The rearrangement uses TRBV5-6 and TRBJ2-1, with D tentatively TRBD1 (6 bases). The CDR3 sequence is 14 residues long. From germline, CDR1 is SGHDT and CDR2 YYEEEE. Trimming removed 5 bases from V and 4 bases from J, with 13 bases in between. Here the CDR3 reads CASRIGQKYNEQFF. The CDR3 region has the DNA TGTGCCAGCAGGATAGGACAGAAATACAATGAGCAGTTCTTC. The whole variable domain, remainder taken from reference TRBV5-6 and TRBJ2-1, is DAGVTQSPTHLIKTRGQQVTLRCSPKSGHDTVSWYQQALGQGPQFIFQYYEEEERQRGNFPDRFSGHQFPNYSSELNVNALLLGDSALYLCASRIGQKYNEQFFGPGTRLTVL.

This clonotype was counted only a few times. This sequence joins TRBV20-1 and TRBJ2-7, with 8 bases matching TRBD1. Trimming removed 0 bases from V and 2 bases from J; junction bases left unmatched: 6. The CDR3 has 15 residues. Germline CDR1 DFQATT, CDR2 SNEGSKA (reference sequence). CDR3 bases: TGCAGTGCTAGAGACCCCAGGGGGCCGACCTACGAGCAGTACTTC. Translating it yields CSARDPRGPTYEQYF.